This TCR beta chain originates from a study of cytomegalovirus exposure and HLA in healthy donors. Study-wide findings and caveats: The study listed 164 cytomegalovirus-associated TCR beta chains. Whilst most TCR sequences proved rare, a subset of public TCRs occurred across many donors.

This clone was seen repeatedly, ten times or more. The antigen remains unidentified. The CDR3 has 15 amino acids. Trimming stripped 7 bases from V and 3 bases from J, with 13 bases between. In germline, CDR1 is MNHEY, CDR2 SMNVEV (reference sequence). TCRdb's table, derived via immunoSEQ multiplex PCR, lists solely in-frame clones and lacks some. The sample gives some 170,000 clones, approximately 80% of which show up once; 2% to 2.5% is in the top ten. The chain carries TRBV27 and TRBJ1-6; no clear D gene. Sequencing was done on a sample of PBMCs. This clonotype originated in a man aged 30 to 45 in good health and CMV-seropositive. The CDR3 loop reads CASTRWSIYNSPLHF. In DNA, the CDR3 is TGTGCCAGCACCCGGTGGTCGATCTATAATTCACCCCTCCACTTT.